A single sample is the source of the 18 T cell receptor beta chains below, sequenced in a study of Graves' ophthalmopathy and Graves' hyperthyroidism. The authors amplified TCR beta CDR3 regions, and they did so from RNA transcripts for repertoire sequencing. After a first-round RT-PCR with HTBI primers, a second-round multiplex PCR was run. TCRdb re-derived calls from the multiplex PCR reads in MiXCR, one entry per CDR3 protein. The sample lists under 250,000 distinct CDR3 sequences; approximately 29% were seen once. Material for sequencing was peripheral blood. The receptors here all came from a man in his fifties or sixties with Graves' ophthalmopathy.

This clonotype was recorded many times. V and J are TRBV6-5 and TRBJ2-5, with 8 bases matching TRBD2. From germline, CDR1 is MNHEY and CDR2 SVGAGI. V was clipped by 11 bases and J by 5 bases; unmatched bases: 7. This CDR3 has 12 residues. The CDR3 protein is CAVRGGGETQYF. CDR3 sequence (DNA): TGTGCCGTCCGGGGGGGGGGCGAGACCCAGTACTTC.

This clonotype appeared many times. The chain carries TRBV28 and TRBJ2-7; TRBD2 matches at 9 bases. Losses at the gene ends were 7 bases for V and 6 bases for J; bases not matched to a gene: 4. Germline lookup yields CDR1 MDHEN and CDR2 SYDVKM. The CDR3 contains 12 residues. The CDR3 DNA reads as TGTGCCAGCACTGGCGGGAGGGGCGAGCAGTACTTC. This sequence encodes CASTGGRGEQYF.

This clonotype has ten or more counts. The rearrangement joins TRBV12-3 or TRBV12-4 to TRBJ2-5; 9 bases match TRBD1. Unmatched junction bases numbered 4, after V lost 0 bases and J lost 5 bases. The CDR3 runs 15 residues. Here the CDR3 DNA reads TGTGCCAGCAGTTTAGCGGACAGGGGCGGGGAGACCCAGTACTTC. Translation: CASSLADRGGETQYF.

The rearrangement joins TRBV25-1 to TRBJ1-2; possible D gene TRBD1, 5 bases. V was clipped by 6 bases and J by 6 bases, with 14 bases between them. Germline CDR1 is MGHDK and CDR2 is SYGVNS. CDR3 length equals 13 residues. This CDR3 is CASRPGTVDGYTF. DNA of the CDR3: TGTGCCAGCAGACCAGGGACTGTTGATGGCTACACCTTC.

This clonotype was counted many times. The chain combines TRBV18 with TRBJ2-5; D may correspond to TRBD1 or TRBD2 (5 bases each). This CDR3 is built from 14 residues. Looked up from germline, CDR1 is KGHSH and CDR2 is LQKENI. V was pared by 3 bases and J by 5 bases, with 13 bases between. This CDR3 reads CASSPRSGRETQYF. The CDR3 DNA follows: TGTGCCAGCTCACCTCGGTCGGGACGGGAGACCCAGTACTTC.

In its sample, this clonotype was seen many times. CDR3 in amino acids: CASSLEGTVSDEQYF. The DNA for the CDR3 is TGCGCCAGCAGCTTGGAAGGGACTGTGAGTGACGAGCAGTACTTC. The rearrangement joins TRBV5-1 to TRBJ2-7, with D perhaps TRBD2 (6 bases). The germline V gene encodes CDR1 SGHRS and CDR2 YFSETQ. The V and J ends lost 0 bases and 5 bases respectively, with 15 bases between them. The CDR3 contains 15 residues.

This clonotype came up many times. The V gene is TRBV12-3 or TRBV12-4, the J gene TRBJ2-7; the D is unclear. The CDR3 has 14 residues. Trimming stripped 2 bases from V and 2 bases from J, with 10 bases between. As DNA, the CDR3 is TGTGCCAGCAGTTTAATGACCCGAGCCTACGAGCAGTACTTC. This codes for CASSLMTRAYEQYF.

This clonotype was detected ten times or more. The chain joins TRBV19 to TRBJ2-5, with 10 nucleotides matching TRBD2. The trim removed 10 bases at V and 4 bases at J, leaving 6 bases unmatched. Germline V gene sequence: CDR1 LNHDA, CDR2 SQIVND (reference sequence). The CDR3 contains 13 residues. The CDR3 coding sequence is TGTGCCACCGGAGCGGGAGGGAGAGAGACCCAGTACTTC. This translates into CATGAGGRETQYF.

At least ten counts were recorded for this clonotype. V is TRBV11-2 and J is TRBJ2-5; 7 bases fit TRBD1. The CDR3 spans 15 residues. CDR1 SGHAT and CDR2 FQNNGV come from the germline V gene. V was pared by 5 bases and J by 1 base, with 7 bases of the junction left unmatched. CDR3 loop: CASSQPGTVQETQYF. DNA for the CDR3: TGTGCCAGCAGCCAACCCGGGACAGTCCAAGAGACCCAGTACTTC.

This clonotype was detected many times. J is TRBJ1-5 and V is TRBV19, with 9 bases aligning to TRBD1. V shed 8 bases, J shed 6 bases, and the junction held 11 bases outside the gene matches. Germline V CDR1 and CDR2: LNHDA, SQIVND (reference sequence). This CDR3 is 15 amino acids long. The CDR3 DNA is TGTGCCAGTCGTTTCCGGGACAGGGTCGGTCAGCCCCAGCATTTT. This translates into CASRFRDRVGQPQHF.

The table lists this clonotype with many counts. The V gene is TRBV6-5, the J gene TRBJ1-1; tentative D call: TRBD1 (5 bases). Looked up from germline, CDR1 is MNHEY and CDR2 is SVGAGI. V was clipped by 7 bases and J by 5 bases, with 14 bases between them. This CDR3 has 13 amino acids. As DNA, the CDR3 is TGTGCCAGCATCCCGGGGGGAGGGACTGAAGCTTTCTTT. Its protein product is CASIPGGGTEAFF.

V and J are TRBV27 and TRBJ1-5; 7 bases match TRBD1. Germline CDR1 reads MNHEY; CDR2 reads SMNVEV (reference sequence). V dropped 6 bases and J dropped 3; count of bases not matched to a gene: 5. The length of the CDR3 is 14 residues. The chain's CDR3 is CASRRTGYNQPQHF. The CDR3 DNA reads TGTGCCAGCAGGCGGACAGGTTACAATCAGCCCCAGCATTTT.

This clonotype was detected ten times or more. V usage is TRBV20-1 and J usage is TRBJ2-5; possible D gene TRBD2, 6 bases. The germline CDR1 and CDR2 sequences are DFQATT and SNEGSKA (reference sequence). Trimming stripped 6 bases from V and 2 bases from J, with 10 bases between. The CDR3 loop spans 12 amino acids. CDR3 protein: CSAIGGQETQYF. The CDR3 DNA is TGCAGTGCCATTGGGGGGCAAGAGACCCAGTACTTC.

The table lists this clonotype with many counts. This sequence joins TRBV11-2 and TRBJ2-5; 9 bases match TRBD1. From germline, CDR1 is SGHAT and CDR2 FQNNGV. There are 14 residues in the CDR3. V gave up 4 bases and J gave up 7 bases; unmatched junction bases: 7. Here the CDR3 DNA reads TGTGCCAGCAGCTCACAGGGGGCGGGTGGGACCCAGTACTTC. Its translation is CASSSQGAGGTQYF.

This clonotype was recorded at least ten times. The chain uses TRBV7-9 and TRBJ1-1, with no clear D. Germline assignment: CDR1 SEHNR and CDR2 FQNEAQ (reference sequence). The V gene lost 5 bases and the J gene lost 3 bases, with 19 bases spanning the gap. This CDR3 has 16 residues. The CDR3 nucleotides are TGTGCCAGCAGCCCCTGGTCGGACCTCGCGGACACTGAAGCTTTCTTT. Translated: CASSPWSDLADTEAFF.

This clonotype has a count of ten or more. The chain joins TRBV4-1 to TRBJ2-4, with D tentatively TRBD1 (6 bases). The V and J ends lost 4 bases and 7 bases respectively, with 17 bases between them. The germline CDR1 and CDR2 sequences are MGHRA and YSYEKL. The CDR3 sequence is 15 residues long. The CDR3 reads CASSPYERQGNIQYF. The CDR3 DNA sequence: TGCGCCAGCAGCCCGTATGAGAGGCAGGGGAACATTCAGTACTTC.

The chain has TRBV28 and TRBJ2-7; 11 bases align to TRBD2. V lost 4 bases and J lost 2; bases outside the gene matches: 7. The CDR3 is 16 residues long. Germline V CDR1 and CDR2: MDHEN, SYDVKM. DNA for the CDR3: TGTGCCAGCAGTTCCTACTCTAGCGGGAGGACCTACGAGCAGTACTTC. Translation: CASSSYSSGRTYEQYF.

The rearrangement links TRBV12-3 or TRBV12-4 to TRBJ2-6; TRBD2 agrees at 7 bases. V lost 6 bases, J lost 6 bases, and 5 bases stayed unmatched. CDR3 size: 14 residues. DNA of the CDR3: TGTGCCAGCAGAAGGGAGGGAGCGGCCAACGTCCTGACTTTC. Translation gives CASRREGAANVLTF.